Sequencing of this T cell receptor beta chain was carried out in a study of neurological immune-mediated disorders. Individuals who volunteered at a blood bank located in Maryland, USA, made up the group of healthy controls. Each CDR3 protein is one row after TCRdb ran MiXCR on the 5' RACE reads. The sample has tens of thousands of distinct CDR3 sequences, 10% seen once; the top ten hold 1.8%. General observations from the study: CDR3 amino acid sequences found in expanded clones were never shared across subjects, suggesting private repertoires in all groups. While HTLV-1-associated myelopathy showed the greatest TCR clonal expansion, multiple sclerosis showed the least, falling below healthy controls.

At least ten counts were recorded for this clonotype. No antigen is known for it. The germline V gene encodes CDR1 SGHKS and CDR2 YYEKEE (reference sequence). The length of the CDR3 is 14 residues. V lost 0 bases, J lost 9 bases, and 14 bases lay in between. The sample consisted of PBMCs. The chain recombines TRBV5-5 with TRBJ2-3, with D unclear. The clonotype comes from a middle-aged man in good health. The CDR3 nucleotides read TGTGCCAGCAGCTTGGAGGACCCGCTAATGACGCAGTATTTT. This codes for CASSLEDPLMTQYF.